This T cell receptor (beta chain) was documented in a study of shared clonotypes between healthy human individuals. Sequenced by immunoSEQ multiplex PCR; TCRdb stores in-frame clones only, minus some. The data hold 1,500,000 or so clones, with about 98.5% observed a single time. CD4+ cells yielded CD45RA+ naive and CD45RA-negative memory subsets. The germline V gene encodes CDR1 MNHEY and CDR2 SVGAGI. V was pared by 0 bases and J by 7 bases, with 8 bases of the junction left unmatched. The length of the CDR3 is 15 residues. The receptor's source is a man between 25 and 39 years old in good health. Sequencing used naive CD4+ T cells sorted from blood. Sample subset: CD45RA+ positively selected. The gene calls are TRBV6-5 and TRBJ2-7; 8 bases agree with TRBD1. The CDR3 nucleotides are TGTGCCAGCAGTTACTCGATTCAGGGGGCCGGGGAGCAGTACTTC. Translating it yields CASSYSIQGAGEQYF.